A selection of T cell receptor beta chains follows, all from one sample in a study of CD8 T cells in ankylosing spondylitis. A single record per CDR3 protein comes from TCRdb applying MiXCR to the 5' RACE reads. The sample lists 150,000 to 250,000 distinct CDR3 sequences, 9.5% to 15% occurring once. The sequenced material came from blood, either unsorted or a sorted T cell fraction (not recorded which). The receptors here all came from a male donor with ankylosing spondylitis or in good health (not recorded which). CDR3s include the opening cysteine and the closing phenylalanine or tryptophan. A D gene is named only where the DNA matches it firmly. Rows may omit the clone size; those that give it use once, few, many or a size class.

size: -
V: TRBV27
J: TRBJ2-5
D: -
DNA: TGTGCCAGCAGTCCGGCCAGGGTCGAACAAGAGACCCAGTACTTC
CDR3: CASSPARVEQETQYF

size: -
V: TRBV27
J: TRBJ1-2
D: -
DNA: TGTGCCAGCAGTCCAGAGGGGGTGTGGGACACCCATAACTATGGCTACACCTTC
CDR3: CASSPEGVWDTHNYGYTF

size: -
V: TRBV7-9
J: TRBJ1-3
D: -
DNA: TGTGCCAGCAGCTTCGATCAGGGAAACACCATATATTTT
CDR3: CASSFDQGNTIYF

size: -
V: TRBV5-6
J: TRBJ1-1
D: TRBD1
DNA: TGTGCCAGCACCCTGCCAGGGGGCACTGAAGCTTTCTTT
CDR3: CASTLPGGTEAFF

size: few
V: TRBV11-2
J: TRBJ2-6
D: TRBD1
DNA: TGTGCCAGCAGCTCGTCTGCTCCAGGACAGGACCTCTCTGGGGCCAACGTCCTGACTTTC
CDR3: CASSSSAPGQDLSGANVLTF

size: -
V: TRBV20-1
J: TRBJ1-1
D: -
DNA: TGCAGTGCTAGAGATAACGAGGGTTTACGGACTGAAGCTTTCTTT
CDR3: CSARDNEGLRTEAFF

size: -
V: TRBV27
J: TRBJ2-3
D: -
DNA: TGTGCCAGCAGTCCACCGGGACACGGACCAGATACGCAGTATTTT
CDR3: CASSPPGHGPDTQYF

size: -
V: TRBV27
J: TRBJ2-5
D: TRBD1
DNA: TGTGCCAGCAGCCCAACAGGGGGCGCGGAGACCCAGTACTTC
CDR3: CASSPTGGAETQYF

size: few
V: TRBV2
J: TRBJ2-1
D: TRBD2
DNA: TGTGCCAGCAGTTCTAGCGGGAGGGCCTATCGGGAGCAGTTCTTC
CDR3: CASSSSGRAYREQFF

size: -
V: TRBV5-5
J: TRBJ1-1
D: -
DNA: TGTGCCAGCAGCTTGGCTGGGCAGTTAGAAGCTTTCTTT
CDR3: CASSLAGQLEAFF

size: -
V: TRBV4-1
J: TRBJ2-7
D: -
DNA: TGCGCCAGCAGCCAAGTTGCTGATTGGGGCTACGAGCAGTACTTC
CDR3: CASSQVADWGYEQYF

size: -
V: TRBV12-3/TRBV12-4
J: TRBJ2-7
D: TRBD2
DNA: TGTGCCAGCAGTCCCGCGGGCGGGAGAAACGAGCAGTACTTC
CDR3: CASSPAGGRNEQYF

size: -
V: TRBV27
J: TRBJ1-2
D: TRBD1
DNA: TGTGCCAGCAAATTTGGTACAGGGGAGCATGGCTACACCTTC
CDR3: CASKFGTGEHGYTF

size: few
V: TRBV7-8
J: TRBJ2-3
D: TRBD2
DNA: TGTGCCAGCAGCTTAGAACGCCCAGCGGGGAGCGAAGATACGCAGTATTTT
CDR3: CASSLERPAGSEDTQYF

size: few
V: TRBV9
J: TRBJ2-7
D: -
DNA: TGTGCCAGCAGCGTAGGCGGTTTAAGCTCCTACGAGCAGTACTTC
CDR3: CASSVGGLSSYEQYF

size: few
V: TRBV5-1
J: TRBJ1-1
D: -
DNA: TGCGCCAGCAGCTTGGAGGCAGGGATCCCTGGGGACACTGAAGCTTTCTTT
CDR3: CASSLEAGIPGDTEAFF

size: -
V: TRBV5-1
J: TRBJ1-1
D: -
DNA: TGCGCCAGCAGCTTGGATATAGGGAACACTGAAGCTTTCTTT
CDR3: CASSLDIGNTEAFF

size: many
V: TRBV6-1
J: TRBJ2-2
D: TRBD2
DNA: TGTGCCAGCAGTACCTGGGAGGGTTTAGGGGACACCGGGGAGCTGTTTTTT
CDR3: CASSTWEGLGDTGELFF

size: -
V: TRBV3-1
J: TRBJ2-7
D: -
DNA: TGTGCCAGCACCAGGACGGGAAGCTCCTACGAGCAGTACTTC
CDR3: CASTRTGSSYEQYF

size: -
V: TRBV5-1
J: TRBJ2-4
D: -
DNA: TGCGCCAGCAGCTTGGGCGGGTATGAGTCCAAAAACATTCAGTACTTC
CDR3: CASSLGGYESKNIQYF

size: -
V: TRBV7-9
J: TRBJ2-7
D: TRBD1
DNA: TGTGCCAGCAGCTTCGTGGACAGGGCTCCCTACGAGCAGTACTTC
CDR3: CASSFVDRAPYEQYF

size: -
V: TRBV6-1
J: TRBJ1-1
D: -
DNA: TGTGCCACCTCAACAGGAGATAACACTGAAGCTTTCTTT
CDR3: CATSTGDNTEAFF

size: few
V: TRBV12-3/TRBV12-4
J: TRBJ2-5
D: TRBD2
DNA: TGTGCCAGCAGTTCTGCGGCCAGCGGGGTTCAAGAGACCCAGTACTTC
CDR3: CASSSAASGVQETQYF

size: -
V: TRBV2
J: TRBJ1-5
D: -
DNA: TGTGCCAGCAGTAGCCAAAATCAGCCCCAGCATTTT
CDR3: CASSSQNQPQHF

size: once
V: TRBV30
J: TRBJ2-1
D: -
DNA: TGTGCCTGGAGCCCTTACAATGAGCAGTTCTTC
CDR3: CAWSPYNEQFF

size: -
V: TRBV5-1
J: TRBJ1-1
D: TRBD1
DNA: TGCGCCAGCAGCTTGGCAGGGGGAGGTAGGGAAGCTTTCTTT
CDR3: CASSLAGGGREAFF

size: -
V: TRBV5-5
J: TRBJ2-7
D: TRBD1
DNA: TGTGCCAGCAGCTTCCTGACAGGGAGTCTTTCCTACGAGCAGTACTTC
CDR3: CASSFLTGSLSYEQYF

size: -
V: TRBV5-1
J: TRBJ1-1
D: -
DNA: TGCGCCAGCAGCCCCCATAGGGACACTGAAGCTTTCTTT
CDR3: CASSPHRDTEAFF

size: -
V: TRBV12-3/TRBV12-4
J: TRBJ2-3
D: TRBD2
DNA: TGTGCCAGCAGTCTCCGGACTAGCGGGGGCTCAGATACGCAGTATTTT
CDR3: CASSLRTSGGSDTQYF

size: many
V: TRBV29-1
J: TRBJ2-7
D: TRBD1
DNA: TGCAGCGCAGGGGACAGGAGCTACGAGCAGTACTTC
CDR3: CSAGDRSYEQYF

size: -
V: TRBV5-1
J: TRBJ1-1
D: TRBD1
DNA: TGCGCCAGCAGCTACAAACAGGGGATGAACACTGAAGCTTTCTTT
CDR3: CASSYKQGMNTEAFF

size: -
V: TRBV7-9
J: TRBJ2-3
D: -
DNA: TGTGCCAGCAGCTTAGACTTGCCCCTTGGCACAGATACGCAGTATTTT
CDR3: CASSLDLPLGTDTQYF